This T cell receptor delta chain was observed in a study of γδ T cells in repeated Plasmodium falciparum infection. Gammadelta T cells were flow-sorted from PBMC into Vgamma9/Vdelta2+ and Vdelta2-negative populations for bulk analysis. TCRdb re-called the multiplex PCR reads with CATT. The profile shows about 48,000 delta-chain clones, less than 2% of them singletons. This CDR3 contains 15 residues. The germline V and J ends were trimmed by 1 base and 2 bases, with 13 bases remaining between them. The germline gives CDR1 GEAIGNYY, CDR2 EKD. In its sample, this clone was seen a few times. The TCRdb record carries a much larger clone's protein, which differs from this DNA's translation at residue 7; a read error is the likely cause, and the protein listed here is the DNA translation.

Sequenced sample: gamma-delta T cells from blood. The receptor was isolated from a pool of human donors (malaria-infected and uninfected, not separated). The chain employs TRDV2 and TRDJ1; a possible D gene is TRDD3 (5 bases). CDR3 sequence (DNA): TGTGCCTGTGACACAGTCCGTACTGGAACCGATAAACTCATCTTT. Encoded protein: CACDTVRTGTDKLIF.